This TCR beta chain came from a study of T cells in localized non-small cell lung cancer. The CDR3 extends over 14 amino acids. Trimming removed 0 bases at V and 8 bases at J, with 13 bases between. The germline CDR1 and CDR2 sequences are MNHEY and SVGAGI. On this clone: Its antigen remains unknown.

Findings and limits, study-wide: Adjacent lung had a median roughly 50 of the 100 largest tumor clones.

Profiling relied on immunoSEQ multiplex PCR, and the TCRdb table lists in-frame clones only, not all of them. This table has 75,000 to 80,000 clones, more than 75% appearing once. The chain links TRBV6-5 to TRBJ1-2, with unresolved D. The TCR was taken from a woman aged 40-70 years with stage I squamous cell lung carcinoma. This material consisted of peripheral blood, taken before any cancer treatment. Here the CDR3 DNA reads TGTGCCAGCAGTTACTCGGAGGGTTTGGTAGGCTACACCTTC. Its protein is CASSYSEGLVGYTF.